These 19 T cell receptor beta chains share one sample of origin, sequenced in a study of beta chain features in type 1 diabetes. The whole isolated RNA underwent reverse transcription, so sequencing captured expressed TCRB transcripts. Some clones are missing from TCRdb's copy, which holds only in-frame ones; the method was immunoSEQ multiplex PCR. The sample records approximately 120,000 clones, 30% to 40% being singletons. Input material: stem cell memory CD4+ T cells from blood. Receptor source: a woman younger than 30 in good health.

This clone was seen only a few times. The rearrangement joins TRBV15 to TRBJ1-2; 10 bases line up with TRBD1. CDR3 length equals 15 residues. The V and J ends lost 1 base and 2 bases, in that order; junction bases with no gene match: 1. Per the germline V gene, CDR1 is LNHNV and CDR2 is YYDKDF (reference sequence). The chain's CDR3 is CATSRGDRGNYGYTF. CDR3 DNA sequence: TGTGCCACCAGCAGAGGGGACAGGGGAAACTATGGCTACACCTTC.

This clone was detected a few times. The chain has TRBV7-8 and TRBJ1-5, with D tentatively TRBD1 (5 bases). Germline V gives CDR1 SGHVS, CDR2 FQNEAQ. The CDR3 runs to 16 residues. V was pared by 2 bases and J by 4 bases, with 15 bases between. CDR3 sequence (DNA): TGTGCCAGCAGCTTAAGGGAAGCAGGGAAGAATCAGCCCCAGCATTTT. Translation: CASSLREAGKNQPQHF. The variable domain in full, completed from reference TRBV7-8 and TRBJ1-5, reads GAGVSQSPRYKVAKRGQDVALRCDPISGHVSLFWYQQALGQGPEFLTYFQNEAQLDKSGLPSDRFFAERPEGSVSTLKIQRTQQEDSAVYLCASSLREAGKNQPQHFGDGTRLSIL.

The rearrangement uses TRBV10-3 and TRBJ2-1, with 13 nucleotides matching TRBD2. V dropped 10 bases and J dropped 8; count of bases not matched to a gene: 11. Germline CDR1 ENHRY, CDR2 SYGVKD. CDR3 length equals 15 residues. The CDR3 here is CATRKLAGGMDEQFF. The DNA for the CDR3 is TGTGCCACCAGGAAACTAGCGGGAGGGATGGATGAGCAGTTCTTC.

The chain couples TRBV18 to TRBJ2-3; 8 nucleotides align to TRBD1. Germline values: CDR1 KGHSH, CDR2 LQKENI. CDR3 size: 13 residues. V lost 4 bases and J lost 5; bases outside the gene matches: 2. The CDR3 here is CASSHDRGDTQYF. The CDR3 nucleotides read TGTGCCAGCTCACACGACAGGGGAGATACGCAGTATTTT.

This chain joins TRBV5-5 and TRBJ1-5; tentative D call: TRBD1 (6 bases). CDR3 size: 15 residues. Per germline, CDR1 SGHKS and CDR2 YYEKEE (reference sequence). V was clipped by 0 bases and J by 7 bases, with 14 bases between them. The CDR3 region has the DNA TGTGCCAGCAGCTTGGAAACAGGGCAGGGGCAGCCCCAGCATTTT. This encodes CASSLETGQGQPQHF.

The J gene is TRBJ2-6, the V gene TRBV5-1, with 7 bases lining up with TRBD1. V lost 7 bases and J lost 0; bases outside the gene matches: 13. Per germline, CDR1 SGHRS and CDR2 YFSETQ. The CDR3 covers 18 residues. The CDR3 region is CASGRTGGAISGANVLTF. CDR3 DNA sequence: TGCGCCAGCGGACGGACAGGAGGTGCCATCTCTGGGGCCAACGTCCTGACTTTC.

There are a few counts of this clone. The CDR3 region has the DNA TGCGCCAGCAGTTCCCGGACTAGCGGGAGGGCCGGAGATACGCAGTATTTT. This encodes CASSSRTSGRAGDTQYF. The chain recombines TRBV5-1 with TRBJ2-3, with 15 bases that match TRBD2. This CDR3 has 17 amino acids. Germline assignment: CDR1 SGHRS and CDR2 YFSETQ. The V gene end was trimmed by 5 bases and the J gene end by 5 bases; junction bases not matched to a gene: 9.

CDR3 protein: CASSQGDRTFYEQYF. The CDR3 region has the DNA TGCGCCAGCAGCCAAGGGGACAGGACTTTCTACGAGCAGTACTTC. This rearrangement joins TRBV4-1 to TRBJ2-7; 8 nucleotides line up with TRBD1. Per the germline V gene, CDR1 is MGHRA and CDR2 is YSYEKL. This CDR3 is built from 15 residues. J lost 3 bases, V lost 1 base, and 5 bases had no gene match.

The rearrangement links TRBV29-1 to TRBJ1-4; D remains unclear. V was clipped by 0 bases and J by 8 bases, with 13 bases between them. The CDR3 loop spans 14 amino acids. Per germline, CDR1 SQVTM and CDR2 ANQGSEA. The CDR3 reads CSVEEATTREKLFF. Written as DNA, the CDR3 is TGCAGCGTTGAAGAAGCGACCACACGGGAAAAACTGTTTTTT.

This sequence joins TRBV7-2 and TRBJ2-2; maybe TRBD2 (7 bases). The CDR3 loop spans 16 amino acids. Looked up from germline, CDR1 is SGHTA and CDR2 is FQGNSA. V lost 1 base to trimming and J lost 5 bases, with 14 bases between them. CDR3 amino acids: CASSLGGRGRTGELFF. In DNA form, the CDR3 reads TGTGCCAGCAGCTTAGGGGGGAGGGGGAGGACCGGGGAGCTGTTTTTT.

This clone was seen more than once but under ten times. V gene TRBV6-6 combines with J gene TRBJ1-5; D is unclear. Germline V gene sequence: CDR1 MNHNY, CDR2 SVGAGI (reference sequence). V gave up 0 bases and J gave up 3 bases, with 9 bases separating them. This CDR3 is built from 15 residues. The CDR3 sequence: CASSYSNRPNQPQHF. CDR3 bases: TGTGCCAGCAGTTACTCTAATCGTCCCAATCAGCCCCAGCATTTT.

V and J are TRBV2 and TRBJ2-5, with D perhaps TRBD1 (7 bases). V was trimmed by 4 bases and J by 4 bases, leaving 13 bases between them. The CDR3 is made up of 14 amino acids. From germline, CDR1 is SNHLY and CDR2 FYNNEI. CDR3: CASSGTGGRETQYF. CDR3 sequence (DNA): TGTGCCAGCAGTGGGACAGGAGGGCGAGAGACCCAGTACTTC.

This clone was counted a few times. The gene calls are TRBV20-1 and TRBJ2-3; 8 bases match TRBD2. Looked up from germline, CDR1 is DFQATT and CDR2 is SNEGSKA (reference sequence). The V segment lost 6 bases and the J segment 14 bases; nucleotides outside the gene matches: 10. The CDR3 spans 11 residues. The DNA for the CDR3 is TGCAGTGCCCCTAACCCGGGACTAGGGTATTTT. Residues: CSAPNPGLGYF.

This clone has just a few counts. The chain uses TRBV11-2 and TRBJ2-7; TRBD2 matches 8 bases. CDR1 and CDR2 from the germline V gene are SGHAT and FQNNGV. The CDR3 runs 15 residues. J lost 1 base, V lost 2 bases, and 4 bases had no gene match. The CDR3, as DNA: TGTGCCAGCAGCTTATTACTAGCGGATTCCTACGAGCAGTACTTC. Translated, it gives CASSLLLADSYEQYF. Complete variable domain (other parts from reference TRBV11-2 and TRBJ2-7): EAGVAQSPRYKIIEKRQSVAFWCNPISGHATLYWYQQILGQGPKLLIQFQNNGVVDDSQLPKDRFSAERLKGVDSTLKIQPAKLEDSAVYLCASSLLLADSYEQYFGPGTRLTVT.

Only a few counts were recorded for this clone. This rearrangement joins TRBV18 to TRBJ1-5, with D tentatively TRBD1 (6 bases). Trimming stripped 6 bases from V and 3 bases from J, with 15 bases between. Germline CDR1 is KGHSH and CDR2 is LQKENI. The CDR3 runs 15 residues. This CDR3 is CASSSGGTNNQPQHF. CDR3 coding DNA: TGTGCCAGCTCGTCGGGGGGGACAAACAATCAGCCCCAGCATTTT. Full variable domain (remainder filled in from reference TRBV18 and TRBJ1-5): NAGVMQNPRHLVRRRGQEARLRCSPMKGHSHVYWYRQLPEEGLKFMVYLQKENIIDESGMPKERFSAEFPKEGPSILRIQQVVRGDSAAYFCASSSGGTNNQPQHFGDGTRLSIL.

The chain is built from TRBV19 and TRBJ1-5, with D uncertain. The CDR3 is 15 amino acids. Germline V gene lookup returns CDR1 LNHDA and CDR2 SQIVND (reference sequence). Trimming left V 3 bases short and J 0 bases short, with 9 bases between. CDR3 loop: CASSMGQASNQPQHF. CDR3 in DNA: TGTGCCAGTAGTATGGGCCAGGCTAGCAATCAGCCCCAGCATTTT.

This clone was counted between two and nine times. The J gene is TRBJ2-7, the V gene TRBV15, with D tentatively TRBD2 (6 bases). Germline loops: CDR1 LNHNV, CDR2 YYDKDF (reference sequence). V was pared by 1 base and J by 5 bases, with 18 bases between. The CDR3 runs 16 residues. CDR3 DNA sequence: TGTGCCACCAGCAGAGTTCGAGGTCTGGGGGAGGACGAGCAGTACTTC. It is translated as CATSRVRGLGEDEQYF.

There are a few counts of this clone. V and J are TRBV11-3 and TRBJ2-1, with 9 nucleotides matching TRBD2. CDR1 is SGHNT and CDR2 is YENEEA in the germline V gene. There are 13 residues in the CDR3. With V trimmed by 1 base and J by 12 bases, 4 bases remained unmatched. This chain's CDR3 is CASSLVGGRVQFF. The CDR3 nucleotides read TGTGCCAGCAGCTTAGTAGGCGGGAGGGTGCAGTTCTTC.

V gene TRBV25-1 combines with J gene TRBJ1-5; D remains ambiguous. Trimming stripped 1 base from V and 7 bases from J, with 11 bases between. The CDR3 extends over 14 amino acids. Germline V gene sequence: CDR1 MGHDK, CDR2 SYGVNS. DNA for the CDR3: TGTGCCAGCAGTGAATGGAGGTTTGGGCAGCCCCAGCATTTT. Protein sequence: CASSEWRFGQPQHF. Variable domain in full (rest from reference TRBV25-1 and TRBJ1-5): EADIYQTPRYLVIGTGKKITLECSQTMGHDKMYWYQQDPGMELHLIHYSYGVNSTEKGDLSSESTVSRIRTEHFPLTLESARPSHTSQYLCASSEWRFGQPQHFGDGTRLSIL.